Listed here are 26 T cell receptor beta chains from one sample, sequenced in a study of blood T cell repertoires in COVID-19 (dated by TCRdb to 2018 to 2021). Library preparation used the immunoSEQ multiplex PCR assay. TCRdb holds this immuneACCESS table with in-frame rearrangements only. Some clones are missing; in checked studies, unresolved V genes explain under half, and the rest has no known cause. The sample contains 280,000 or so clones, around 90% of them found a single time. 6% to 7% of the sample is held by the ten biggest clonotypes. Source material: PBMCs or T cells enriched from blood (not recorded which). The receptors come from a woman between 40 and 55 years old who had recovered from COVID-19.

This chain connects TRBV28 to TRBJ1-1; 10 nucleotides match TRBD1. This CDR3 is built from 17 residues. V lost 4 bases to trimming and J lost 0 bases; unmatched junction nucleotides: 8. Looked up from germline, CDR1 is MDHEN and CDR2 is SYDVKM. The CDR3 reads CASSWETGGGVNTEAFF. CDR3 sequence (DNA): TGTGCCAGCAGTTGGGAGACAGGGGGCGGAGTGAACACTGAAGCTTTCTTT.

The chain has TRBV7-6 and TRBJ2-1; TRBD1 matches at 8 bases. The CDR3 contains 17 residues. Germline trimming cut 1 base from V and 9 bases from J; bases unmatched to any gene: 14. CDR1 is SGHVS, CDR2 FNYEAQ, per germline. CDR3 nucleotides: TGTGCCAGCAGCTTAGAAGGACAGGGCTTGCGATGGGGTGAGCAGTTCTTC. It encodes CASSLEGQGLRWGEQFF.

J is TRBJ2-5 and V is TRBV7-2; 10 bases fit TRBD2. Germline-derived CDR1 and CDR2 are SGHTA and FQGNSA. This CDR3 is 17 amino acids long. Trimming at V came to 2 bases and at J to 0 bases, leaving 6 bases not matched to a gene. The CDR3 loop is CASSLPKTSGHQETQYF. The CDR3 nucleotides are TGTGCCAGCAGCTTACCCAAGACTAGCGGGCACCAAGAGACCCAGTACTTC.

The rearrangement links TRBV27 to TRBJ2-1; a possible D gene is TRBD2 (5 bases). Trimming pared 8 bases from V and 0 bases from J, leaving 11 bases between. Per germline, CDR1 MNHEY and CDR2 SMNVEV (reference sequence). CDR3 length equals 14 residues. The CDR3 nucleotides are TGTGCCAGCGCCGCTAGCTACTCCTACAATGAGCAGTTCTTC. Translated: CASAASYSYNEQFF.

The gene calls are TRBV2 and TRBJ2-5, with 8 bases lining up with TRBD1. From germline, CDR1 is SNHLY and CDR2 FYNNEI. V lost 6 bases to trimming and J lost 7 bases; unmatched junction nucleotides: 4. The CDR3 totals 12 residues. The CDR3 bases are TGTGCCAGCAGAGCAGGGGGCTGGACCCAGTACTTC. Protein: CASRAGGWTQYF.

The rearrangement joins TRBV7-3 to TRBJ2-2; 10 bases fit TRBD2. This CDR3 region has 16 residues. V lost 5 bases and J lost 6; bases outside the gene matches: 9. Germline CDR1 is SGHTA and CDR2 is FQGTGA. This chain's CDR3 is CASSPSSGSGAGELFF. CDR3 nucleotides: TGTGCCAGCAGCCCCTCTAGCGGGAGCGGTGCCGGGGAGCTGTTTTTT.

This chain links TRBV5-8 with TRBJ1-2, with 11 bases lining up with TRBD1. V lost 7 bases to trimming and J lost 3 bases; unmatched junction nucleotides: 8. The germline CDR1 and CDR2 sequences are SGHTS and YDEGEE. The CDR3 is 15 amino acids. The CDR3 region has the DNA TGTGCCAGCCGCCGGACAGGGGGCGATGACTATGGCTACACCTTC. It translates to CASRRTGGDDYGYTF.

This clone was recorded only once. V is TRBV3-1 (or the pseudogene TRBV3-2) and J is TRBJ2-1; no definite D call. The V gene lost 1 base and the J gene lost 8 bases, with 12 bases spanning the gap. Germline assignment: CDR1 LGHDT and CDR2 YNNKEL (reference sequence). The CDR3 has 14 residues. The CDR3 here is CASSQAISFDEQFF. The CDR3 DNA sequence: TGTGCCAGCAGCCAAGCGATTAGCTTCGATGAGCAGTTCTTC.

The chain combines TRBV14 with TRBJ2-1, with D tentatively TRBD1 (5 bases). Trimming pared 1 base from V and 11 bases from J, leaving 12 bases between. Germline V gene sequence: CDR1 SGHDN, CDR2 FVKESK. The length of the CDR3 is 13 residues. The CDR3 DNA follows: TGTGCCAGCAGCCAAGGGGGCGGATCAAAGCAGTTCTTC. This gives the protein CASSQGGGSKQFF.

This chain's CDR3 is CASSQDRTSGTPYEQYF. CDR3 nucleotide sequence: TGTGCCAGCAGCCAAGATAGGACTAGCGGGACCCCCTACGAGCAGTACTTC. V gene TRBV4-2 combines with J gene TRBJ2-7; 12 nucleotides align to TRBD2. V dropped 0 bases and J dropped 2; count of bases not matched to a gene: 5. This CDR3 is built from 17 residues. Germline V CDR1 and CDR2: LGHNA, YNFKEQ.

The rearrangement uses TRBV7-9 and TRBJ2-3, with D uncertain. V was cut by 1 base and J by 2 bases, with 7 bases left in between. This CDR3 has 14 amino acids. Germline V gives CDR1 SEHNR, CDR2 FQNEAQ (reference sequence). CDR3 residues: CASSLDLPTDTQYF. The DNA of the CDR3 is TGTGCCAGCAGCTTAGACCTACCCACAGATACGCAGTATTTT.

The chain uses TRBV7-2 and TRBJ2-6; 7 nucleotides align to TRBD1. V shed 6 bases, J shed 4 bases, and the junction held 9 bases outside the gene matches. CDR3 size: 16 residues. The germline V gene encodes CDR1 SGHTA and CDR2 FQGNSA. CDR3 in amino acids: CASRVTGALGANVLTF. The CDR3 DNA reads TGTGCCAGCAGGGTAACAGGGGCGCTAGGGGCCAACGTCCTGACTTTC.

This chain connects TRBV6-5 to TRBJ1-6; D gene ambiguous. The CDR3 runs to 15 residues. V was cut by 6 bases and J by 3 bases, with 12 bases left in between. Germline V CDR1 and CDR2: MNHEY, SVGAGI. The CDR3 sequence: CASSSVSGYNSPLHF. The CDR3 DNA reads TGTGCCAGCAGCTCCGTTTCCGGCTATAATTCACCCCTCCACTTT.

This chain joins TRBV6-5 and TRBJ2-1, with 8 bases that match TRBD1. The J segment lost 13 bases and the V segment lost 2 bases, leaving 7 bases of the junction unmatched. Germline V gene lookup returns CDR1 MNHEY and CDR2 SVGAGI. CDR3 length: 13 residues. The CDR3 sequence is CASSYPRTGLQFF. CDR3 in DNA: TGTGCCAGCAGTTACCCACGGACAGGGCTCCAGTTCTTC.

CDR3 in amino acids: CASSLGHNTEAFF. The DNA for the CDR3 is TGTGCCAGCAGTTTAGGACACAACACTGAAGCTTTCTTT. The rearrangement links TRBV28 to TRBJ1-1, with a tentative D call TRBD1 (5 bases). The CDR3 has 13 residues. CDR1 and CDR2 from the germline V gene are MDHEN and SYDVKM. V lost 2 bases, J lost 2 bases, and 6 bases lay in between.

The rearrangement links TRBV28 to TRBJ1-4; 10 positions agree with TRBD1. Trimming cost V 5 bases and J 5 bases; bases outside gene matches: 20. This CDR3 contains 20 residues. Germline lookup yields CDR1 MDHEN and CDR2 SYDVKM. The CDR3 DNA is TGTGCCAGCAGTCCACGAGGTCAGACAGGGGGCGTATACGTCAATGAAAAACTGTTTTTT. It specifies CASSPRGQTGGVYVNEKLFF. The complete variable domain, with remaining parts taken from reference TRBV28 and TRBJ1-4, reads DVKVTQSSRYLVKRTGEKVFLECVQDMDHENMFWYRQDPGLGLRLIYFSYDVKMKEKGDIPEGYSVSREKKERFSLILESASTNQTSMYLCASSPRGQTGGVYVNEKLFFGSGTQLSVL.

This clone has just one count. The rearrangement links TRBV7-2 to TRBJ2-2, with TRBD2 as a possible D gene (6 bases). Germline loops: CDR1 SGHTA, CDR2 FQGNSA. The V and J ends lost 7 bases and 2 bases respectively, with 17 bases between them. The CDR3 is 16 amino acids. CDR3 protein: CASTQRWGTNTGELFF. In DNA form, the CDR3 reads TGTGCCAGCACTCAGCGGTGGGGGACTAACACCGGGGAGCTGTTTTTT.

The rearrangement uses TRBV7-3 and TRBJ2-5, with no clear D. Per germline, CDR1 SGHTA and CDR2 FQGTGA. Trimming left V 0 bases short and J 7 bases short, with 9 bases between. The CDR3 is 13 amino acids. The CDR3 loop is CASSLTPTGTQYF. The CDR3 DNA is TGTGCCAGCAGCTTAACCCCTACCGGGACCCAGTACTTC.

The chain is built from TRBV2 and TRBJ2-1; tentatively, D is TRBD2 (7 bases). V dropped 6 bases and J dropped 9 bases, with 9 bases sitting between them. There are 11 residues in the CDR3. Germline assignment: CDR1 SNHLY and CDR2 FYNNEI. This CDR3 is CASRGGGEQFF. The CDR3 nucleotides are TGTGCCAGCAGAGGGGGGGGTGAGCAGTTCTTC.

This chain's CDR3 is CAWRGDTRNYGYTF. DNA for the CDR3: TGTGCCTGGAGGGGAGACACTCGAAACTATGGCTACACCTTC. This sequence joins TRBV30 and TRBJ1-2; D gene ambiguous. V was cut by 3 bases and J by 2 bases, with 13 bases left in between. The CDR3 sequence is 14 residues long. Germline assignment: CDR1 GTSNPN and CDR2 SVGIG (reference sequence).

The sample holds a few counts of this clone. The rearrangement joins TRBV7-2 to TRBJ2-5, with 7 bases lining up with TRBD2. The CDR3 is 15 amino acids. Unmatched junction bases numbered 10, after V lost 4 bases and J lost 5 bases. Germline CDR1 and CDR2: SGHTA and FQGNSA. CDR3 loop: CASSSRMGGKETQYF. CDR3 nucleotide sequence: TGTGCCAGCAGCTCCCGGATGGGGGGGAAGGAGACCCAGTACTTC.

This rearrangement joins TRBV11-1 to TRBJ2-7; 7 bases are a match to TRBD1. V trimming: 0 bases; J trimming: 2 bases; junction bases outside the gene matches: 1. Germline values: CDR1 SGHAT, CDR2 FQDESV (reference sequence). The CDR3 is 14 residues long. CDR3 protein: CASSLAGTAYEQYF. In nucleotides, the CDR3 is TGTGCCAGCAGCTTAGCCGGGACAGCCTACGAGCAGTACTTC.

There are a few counts of this clone. This sequence joins TRBV19 and TRBJ2-1, with TRBD2 matching 8 bases. The CDR3 extends over 15 amino acids. V shed 2 bases and J 5 bases; nucleotides not matched to a gene: 5. The germline V gene encodes CDR1 LNHDA and CDR2 SQIVND (reference sequence). In DNA, the CDR3 is TGTGCCAGTAGTATACTTAGCGGGACCCACAATGAGCAGTTCTTC. The encoded protein is CASSILSGTHNEQFF.

The chain combines TRBV7-8 with TRBJ2-3; TRBD2 matches at 8 bases. This CDR3 has 16 residues. Germline CDR1 and CDR2: SGHVS and FQNEAQ. V lost 5 bases and J lost 5; bases outside the gene matches: 12. The CDR3 region is CASSPGGAGVGDTQYF. CDR3 sequence (DNA): TGTGCCAGCAGCCCCGGGGGAGCGGGAGTTGGAGATACGCAGTATTTT.

The chain links TRBV11-1 to TRBJ2-1, with TRBD2 matching over 8 bases. The CDR3 is 14 residues long. V lost 7 bases to trimming and J lost 9 bases; unmatched junction nucleotides: 11. Germline-derived CDR1 and CDR2 are SGHAT and FQDESV (reference sequence). The chain's CDR3 is CASTVSGSRGEQFF. In nucleotides, the CDR3 is TGTGCCAGCACTGTCAGCGGGAGCCGCGGTGAGCAGTTCTTC.

This clone appeared a few times. The V call is TRBV6-5, the J call TRBJ2-7; 12 nucleotides line up with TRBD2. This CDR3 is 14 amino acids long. J was trimmed by 5 bases and V by 8 bases; bases with no gene match: 7. The germline V gene has CDR1 MNHEY and CDR2 SVGAGI. The CDR3 coding sequence is TGTGCCAGCCCTAGCGGGAGGGCCTGGGACGAGCAGTACTTC. Translation: CASPSGRAWDEQYF.